The sequence of this T cell receptor (beta chain) was determined in a study of blood T cells in healthy people across ages. Primers used in a second PCR of about 7 to 12 cycles were a sample-barcoded 5' primer and a J-beta primer mix. TCRdb passed the 5' RACE reads through MiXCR, listing each CDR3 protein once. Here the sample spans about 1.7 million distinct CDR3 sequences, 28% being singletons. Material: blood. This clonotype originated in a woman aged 25 to 39 in good health.

CDR3 sequence reads: CATSDPGPDRFNEQFF. CDR3 sequence (DNA): TGTGCCACCAGTGATCCGGGCCCCGACCGATTCAATGAGCAGTTCTTC. The gene calls are TRBV24-1 and TRBJ2-1; D ambiguous. Germline CDR1 and CDR2: KGHDR and SFDVKD. The CDR3 runs 16 residues. V was shortened by 3 bases and J by 6 bases, with 17 bases between the two germline ends.